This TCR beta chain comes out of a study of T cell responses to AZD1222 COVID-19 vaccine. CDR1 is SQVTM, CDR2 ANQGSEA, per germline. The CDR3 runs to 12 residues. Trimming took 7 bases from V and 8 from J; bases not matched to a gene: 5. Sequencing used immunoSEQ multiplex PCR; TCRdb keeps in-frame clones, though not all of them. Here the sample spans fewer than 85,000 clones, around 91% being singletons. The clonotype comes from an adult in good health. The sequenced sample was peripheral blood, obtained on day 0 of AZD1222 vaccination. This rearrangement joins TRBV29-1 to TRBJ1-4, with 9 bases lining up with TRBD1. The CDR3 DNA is TGCAGCGCCTGGACAGGGGAGGAAAAACTGTTTTTT. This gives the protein CSAWTGEEKLFF.